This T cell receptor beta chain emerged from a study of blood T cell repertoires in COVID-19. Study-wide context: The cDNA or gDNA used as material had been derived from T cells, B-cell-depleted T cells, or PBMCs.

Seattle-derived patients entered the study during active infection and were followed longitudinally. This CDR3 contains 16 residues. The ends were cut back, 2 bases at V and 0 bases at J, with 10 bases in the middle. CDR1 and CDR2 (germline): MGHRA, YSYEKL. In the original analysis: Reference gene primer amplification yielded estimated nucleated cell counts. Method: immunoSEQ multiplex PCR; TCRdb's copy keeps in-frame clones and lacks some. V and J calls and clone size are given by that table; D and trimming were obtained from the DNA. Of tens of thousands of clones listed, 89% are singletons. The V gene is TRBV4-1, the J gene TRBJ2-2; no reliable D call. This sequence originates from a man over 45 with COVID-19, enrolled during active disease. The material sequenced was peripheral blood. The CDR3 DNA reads TGCGCCAGCAGCCAACTAGGTTTCGCGAACACCGGGGAGCTGTTTTTT. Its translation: CASSQLGFANTGELFF.